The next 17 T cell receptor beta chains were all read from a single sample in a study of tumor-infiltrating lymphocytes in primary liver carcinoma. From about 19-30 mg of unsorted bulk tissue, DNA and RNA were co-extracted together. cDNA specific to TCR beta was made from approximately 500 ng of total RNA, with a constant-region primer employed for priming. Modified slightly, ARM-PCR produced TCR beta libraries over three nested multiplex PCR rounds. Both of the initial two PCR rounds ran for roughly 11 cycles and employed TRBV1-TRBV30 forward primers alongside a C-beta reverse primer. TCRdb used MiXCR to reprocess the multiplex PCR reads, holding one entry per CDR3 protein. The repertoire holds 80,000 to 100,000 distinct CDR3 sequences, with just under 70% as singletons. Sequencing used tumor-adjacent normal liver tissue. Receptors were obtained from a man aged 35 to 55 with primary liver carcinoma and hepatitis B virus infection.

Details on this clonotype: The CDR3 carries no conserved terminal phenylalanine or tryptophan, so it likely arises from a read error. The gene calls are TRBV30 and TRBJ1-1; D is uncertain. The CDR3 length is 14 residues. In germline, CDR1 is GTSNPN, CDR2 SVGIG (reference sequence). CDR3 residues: CARSVLLANTEAFI. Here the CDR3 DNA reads TGTGCCAGGAGTGTCCTGCTCGCTAACACTGAAGCTTTCATT.

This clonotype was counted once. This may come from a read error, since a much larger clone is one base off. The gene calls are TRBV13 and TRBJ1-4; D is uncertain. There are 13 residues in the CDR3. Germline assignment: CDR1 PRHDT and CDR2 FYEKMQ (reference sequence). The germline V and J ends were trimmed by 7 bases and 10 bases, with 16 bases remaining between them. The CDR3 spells CASNGSTAGKLFF. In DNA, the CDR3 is TGTGCCAGCAATGGGTCTACGGCGGGAAAACTGTTTTTT. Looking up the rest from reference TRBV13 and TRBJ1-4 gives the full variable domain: AAGVIQSPRHLIKEKRETATLKCYPIPRHDTVYWYQQGPGQDPQFLISFYEKMQSDKGSIPDRFSAQQFSDYHSELNMSSLELGDSALYFCASNGSTAGKLFFGSGTQLSVL.

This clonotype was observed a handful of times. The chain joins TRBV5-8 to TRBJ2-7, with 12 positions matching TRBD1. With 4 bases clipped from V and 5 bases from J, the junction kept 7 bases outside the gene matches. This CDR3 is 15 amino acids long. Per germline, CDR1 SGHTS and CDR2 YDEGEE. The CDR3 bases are TGTGCCAGCAGCATCGGGACAGGGGGCGGCGACGAGCAGTACTTC. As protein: CASSIGTGGGDEQYF.

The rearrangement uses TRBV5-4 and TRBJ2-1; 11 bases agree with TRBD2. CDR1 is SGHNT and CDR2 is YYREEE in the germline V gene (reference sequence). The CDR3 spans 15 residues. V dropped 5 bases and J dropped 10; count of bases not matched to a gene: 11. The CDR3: CASRPLTSGSGEQFF. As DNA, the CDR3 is TGTGCCAGCAGACCCCTTACTAGCGGGAGTGGAGAGCAGTTCTTC.

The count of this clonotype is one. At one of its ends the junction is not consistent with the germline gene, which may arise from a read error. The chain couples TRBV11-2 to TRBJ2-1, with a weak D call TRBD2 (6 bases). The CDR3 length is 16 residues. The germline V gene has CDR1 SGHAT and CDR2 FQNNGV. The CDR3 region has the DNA TGTGCCAACAGCTCGCCCTGTGGGGGGTCCTACAATGAGCAGTTCTTC. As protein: CANSSPCGGSYNEQFF.

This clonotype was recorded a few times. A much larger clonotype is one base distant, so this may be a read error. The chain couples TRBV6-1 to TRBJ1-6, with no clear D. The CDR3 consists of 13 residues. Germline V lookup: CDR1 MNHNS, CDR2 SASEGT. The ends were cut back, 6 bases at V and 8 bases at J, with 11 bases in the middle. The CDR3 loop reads CASRTADDSPLHF. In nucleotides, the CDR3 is TGTGCCAGCAGGACCGCCGATGATTCACCCCTCCACTTT.

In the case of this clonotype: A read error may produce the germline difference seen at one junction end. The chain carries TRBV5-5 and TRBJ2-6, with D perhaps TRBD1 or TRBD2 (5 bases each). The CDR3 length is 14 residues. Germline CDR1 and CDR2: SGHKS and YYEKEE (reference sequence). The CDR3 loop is CASSLDSGTNVLTF. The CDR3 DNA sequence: TGTGCCAGCAGCTTGGACTCGGGGACCAACGTACTGACTTTC.

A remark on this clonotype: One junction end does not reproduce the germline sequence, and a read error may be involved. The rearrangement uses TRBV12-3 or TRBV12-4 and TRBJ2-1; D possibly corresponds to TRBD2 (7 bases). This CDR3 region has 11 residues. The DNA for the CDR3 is TGTACCAGGGGAAAGAGCGGGATTACGTTCTTT. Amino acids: CTRGKSGITFF.

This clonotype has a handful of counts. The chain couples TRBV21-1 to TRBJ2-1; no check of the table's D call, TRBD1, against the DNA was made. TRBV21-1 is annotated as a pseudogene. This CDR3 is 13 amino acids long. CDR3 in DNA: TGTGCCAGCAGCACGACAGGTTCCGGTGAGCAGTTCTTC. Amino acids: CASSTTGSGEQFF.

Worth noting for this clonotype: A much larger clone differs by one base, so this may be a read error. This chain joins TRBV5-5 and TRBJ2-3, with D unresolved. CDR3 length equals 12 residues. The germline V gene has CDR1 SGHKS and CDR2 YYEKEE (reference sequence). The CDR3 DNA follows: TGTGCCGGCAGCCCCTCACGGGATACGCAGTATTTT. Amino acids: CAGSPSRDTQYF. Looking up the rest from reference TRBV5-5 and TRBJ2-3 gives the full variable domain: DAGVTQSPTHLIKTRGQQVTLRCSPISGHKSVSWYQQVLGQGPQFIFQYYEKEERGRGNFPDRFSARQFPNYSSELNVNALLLGDSALYLCAGSPSRDTQYFGPGTRLTVL.

CDR3 coding DNA: TGTGCCAGCAGCTTAGAATCAAGTGAAAAACTGTTTTTT. This translates into CASSLESSEKLFF. The gene calls are TRBV11-2 and TRBJ1-4; D not resolved. Trimming took off 0 bases at V and 7 bases at J, with 6 bases between the two ends. The CDR3 sequence is 13 residues long. Germline loops: CDR1 SGHAT, CDR2 FQNNGV.

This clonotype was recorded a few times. The CDR3 DNA follows: TGTGCCTGGATGAGAGACCCAACAGATACGCAGTATTTT. It codes for CAWMRDPTDTQYF. The chain recombines TRBV30 with TRBJ2-3, with D hard to call. Trimming pared 4 bases from V and 3 bases from J, leaving 11 bases between. The germline CDR1 and CDR2 sequences are GTSNPN and SVGIG (reference sequence). The CDR3 sequence is 13 residues long.

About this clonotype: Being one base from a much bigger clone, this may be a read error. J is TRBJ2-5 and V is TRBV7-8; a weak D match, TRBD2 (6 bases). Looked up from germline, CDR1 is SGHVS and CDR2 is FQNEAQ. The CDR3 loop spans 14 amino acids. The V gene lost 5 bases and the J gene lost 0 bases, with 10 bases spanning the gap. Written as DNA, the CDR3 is TGTGCCAGCAGCCGACTAGGGTACCAAGAGACCCAGTACTTC. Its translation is CASSRLGYQETQYF.

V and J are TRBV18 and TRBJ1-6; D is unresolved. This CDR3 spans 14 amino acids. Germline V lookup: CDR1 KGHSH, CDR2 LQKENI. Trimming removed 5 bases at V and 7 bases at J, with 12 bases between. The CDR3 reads CASSLSAGNSPLHF. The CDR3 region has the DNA TGTGCCAGCTCATTGTCGGCGGGCAATTCACCCCTCCACTTT.

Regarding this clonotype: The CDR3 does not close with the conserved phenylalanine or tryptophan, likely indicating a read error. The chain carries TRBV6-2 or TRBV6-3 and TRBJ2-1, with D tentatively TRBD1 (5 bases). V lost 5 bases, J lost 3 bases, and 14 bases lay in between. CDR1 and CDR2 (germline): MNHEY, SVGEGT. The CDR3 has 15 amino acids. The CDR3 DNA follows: TGTGCCAGCAGTCCCCCCTTGCAGGGCTACAATGAGCAGTTCTCC. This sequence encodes CASSPPLQGYNEQFS.

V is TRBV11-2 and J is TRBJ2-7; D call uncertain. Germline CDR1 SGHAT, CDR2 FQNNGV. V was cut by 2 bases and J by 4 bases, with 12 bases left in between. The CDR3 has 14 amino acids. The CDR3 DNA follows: TGTGCCAGCAGCTTAACAGACGGAGTTTACGAGCAGTACTTC. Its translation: CASSLTDGVYEQYF.

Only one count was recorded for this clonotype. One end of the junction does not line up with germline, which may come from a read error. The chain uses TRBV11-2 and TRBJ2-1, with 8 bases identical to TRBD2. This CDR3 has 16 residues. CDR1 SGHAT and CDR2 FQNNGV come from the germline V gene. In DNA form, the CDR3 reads TGTGCCTGCAGCTACGATATCGGACTAGCCATGGGTGAGCAGTTCTTC. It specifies CACSYDIGLAMGEQFF.